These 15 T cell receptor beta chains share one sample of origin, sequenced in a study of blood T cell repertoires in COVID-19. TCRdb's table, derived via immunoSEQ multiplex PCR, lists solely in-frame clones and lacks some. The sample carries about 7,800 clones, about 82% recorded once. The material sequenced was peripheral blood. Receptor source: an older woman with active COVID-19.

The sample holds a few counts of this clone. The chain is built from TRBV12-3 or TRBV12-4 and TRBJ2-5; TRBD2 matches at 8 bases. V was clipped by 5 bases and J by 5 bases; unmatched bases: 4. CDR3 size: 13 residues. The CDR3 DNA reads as TGTGCCAGCAGTACGCGGGGGGTCGAGACCCAGTACTTC. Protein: CASSTRGVETQYF.

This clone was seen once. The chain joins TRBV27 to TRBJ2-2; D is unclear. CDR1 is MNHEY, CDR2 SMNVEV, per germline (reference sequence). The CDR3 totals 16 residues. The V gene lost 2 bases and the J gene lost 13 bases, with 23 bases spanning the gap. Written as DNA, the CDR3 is TGTGCCAGCAGTTTAAGCCCCTCACTTGGCAACCTAGGGCTGTTTTTT. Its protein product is CASSLSPSLGNLGLFF.

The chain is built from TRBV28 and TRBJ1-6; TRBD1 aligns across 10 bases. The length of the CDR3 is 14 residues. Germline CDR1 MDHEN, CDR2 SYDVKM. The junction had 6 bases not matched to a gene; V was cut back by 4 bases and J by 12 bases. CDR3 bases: TGTGCCAGCAGTTATCGTCGGGACAGGGGACCCCTCCACTTT. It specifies CASSYRRDRGPLHF.

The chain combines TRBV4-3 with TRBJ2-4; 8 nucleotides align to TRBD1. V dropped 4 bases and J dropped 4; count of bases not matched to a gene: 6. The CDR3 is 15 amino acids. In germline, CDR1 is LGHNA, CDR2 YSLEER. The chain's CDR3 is CASSLHRQGKNIQYF. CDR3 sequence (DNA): TGCGCCAGCAGCCTTCATAGACAGGGGAAAAACATTCAGTACTTC.

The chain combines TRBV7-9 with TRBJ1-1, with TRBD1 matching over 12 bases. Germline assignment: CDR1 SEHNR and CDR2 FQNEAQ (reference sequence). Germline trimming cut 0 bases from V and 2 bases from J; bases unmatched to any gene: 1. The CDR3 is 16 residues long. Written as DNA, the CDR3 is TGTGCCAGCAGCTTAGCGGGGACAGGGGGCAACACTGAAGCTTTCTTT. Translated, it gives CASSLAGTGGNTEAFF.

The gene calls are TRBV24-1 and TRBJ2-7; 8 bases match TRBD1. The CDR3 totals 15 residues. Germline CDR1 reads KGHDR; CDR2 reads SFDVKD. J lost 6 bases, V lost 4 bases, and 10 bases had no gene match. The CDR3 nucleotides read TGTGCCACCAGTGACCCCGGACAGGGCTCAGGCGAGCAGTACTTC. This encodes CATSDPGQGSGEQYF.

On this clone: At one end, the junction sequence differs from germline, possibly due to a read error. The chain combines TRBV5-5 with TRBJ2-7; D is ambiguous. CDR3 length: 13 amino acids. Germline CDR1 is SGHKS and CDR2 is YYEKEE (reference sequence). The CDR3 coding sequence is TGTGCCAGCAGCTCGGAGCCCTCCTACGAGCGGTACTTC. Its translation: CASSSEPSYERYF.

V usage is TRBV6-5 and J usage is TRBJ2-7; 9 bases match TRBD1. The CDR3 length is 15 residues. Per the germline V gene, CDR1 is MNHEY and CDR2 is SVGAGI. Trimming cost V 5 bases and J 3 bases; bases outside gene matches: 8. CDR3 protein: CASSHRGLRVYEQYF. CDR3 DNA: TGTGCCAGCAGTCACAGGGGGCTGAGGGTCTACGAGCAGTACTTC.

CDR3 DNA: TGTGCCAGCAGCTCCAGGGGGCGACGGTCCTACGAGCAGTACTTC. Translation: CASSSRGRRSYEQYF. This chain uses TRBV7-9 with TRBJ2-7; TRBD1 agrees at 8 bases. Germline CDR1 SEHNR, CDR2 FQNEAQ (reference sequence). The CDR3 sequence is 15 residues long. The ends lost 4 bases at V and 1 base at J; junction bases unmatched: 6.

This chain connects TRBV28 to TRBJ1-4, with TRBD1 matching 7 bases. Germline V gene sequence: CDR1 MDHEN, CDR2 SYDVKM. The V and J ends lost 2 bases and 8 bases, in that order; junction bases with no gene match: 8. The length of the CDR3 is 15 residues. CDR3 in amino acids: CASSLRLDRDEKLFF. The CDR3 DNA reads TGTGCCAGCAGTTTACGCCTAGACAGGGACGAAAAACTGTTTTTT.

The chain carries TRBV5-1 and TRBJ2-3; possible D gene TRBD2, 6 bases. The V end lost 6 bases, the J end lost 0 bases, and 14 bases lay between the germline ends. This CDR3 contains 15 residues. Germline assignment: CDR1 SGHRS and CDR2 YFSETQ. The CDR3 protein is CASNPGTSSTDTQYF. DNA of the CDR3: TGCGCCAGCAACCCCGGGACTTCCAGCACAGATACGCAGTATTTT.

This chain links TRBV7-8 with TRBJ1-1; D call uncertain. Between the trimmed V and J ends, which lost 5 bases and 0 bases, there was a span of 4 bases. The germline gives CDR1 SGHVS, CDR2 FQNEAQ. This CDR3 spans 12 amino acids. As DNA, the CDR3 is TGTGCCAGCAGCGTTATGAACACTGAAGCTTTCTTT. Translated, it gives CASSVMNTEAFF.

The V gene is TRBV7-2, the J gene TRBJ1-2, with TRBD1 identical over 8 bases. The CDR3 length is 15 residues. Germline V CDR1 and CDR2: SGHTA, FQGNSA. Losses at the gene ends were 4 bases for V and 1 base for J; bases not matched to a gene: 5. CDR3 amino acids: CASSSNRGNNYGYTF. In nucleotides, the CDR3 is TGTGCCAGCAGCTCAAACAGGGGGAATAACTATGGCTACACCTTC.

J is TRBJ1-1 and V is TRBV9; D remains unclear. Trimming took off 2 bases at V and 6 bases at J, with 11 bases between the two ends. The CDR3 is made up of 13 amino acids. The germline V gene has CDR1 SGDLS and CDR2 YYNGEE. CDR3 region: CASSVDEAAEAFF. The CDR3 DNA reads TGTGCCAGCAGCGTTGACGAGGCGGCTGAAGCTTTCTTT.

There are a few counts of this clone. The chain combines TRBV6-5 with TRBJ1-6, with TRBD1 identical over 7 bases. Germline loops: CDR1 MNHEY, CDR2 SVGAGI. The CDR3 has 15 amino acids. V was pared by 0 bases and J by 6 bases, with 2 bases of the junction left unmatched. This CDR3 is CASSYSAGGNSPLHF. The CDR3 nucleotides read TGTGCCAGCAGTTACTCGGCAGGGGGTAATTCACCCCTCCACTTT.